The clone carrying this T cell receptor (beta chain) was counted between two and nine times. Its antigen is unidentified. The data are from a study of beta chain features in type 1 diabetes. Markers CD45RO/CCR7/CD25/CD127/CD95/CD27 served to sort CD4+ naive, central memory, regulatory and stem cell-like memory cells. Purity (above 95%) was reached by all sorted populations. Study outcomes and limitations: The VDJ junctions of type 1 diabetes patients carried fewer insertions and more deletions. Type 1 diabetes patients had TCRB CDR3s that were shorter (moderately but significantly so) in all four CD4+ subsets.

Every isolated RNA sample was fully reverse transcribed, so sequencing captured expressed TCRB transcripts. Data came from immunoSEQ multiplex PCR; TCRdb stores just in-frame clones and leaves some out. The table has some 150,000 clones, about 13% seen once; the top ten hold less than 1.5%. The receptor was derived from a man younger than 35 with type 1 diabetes. Material: central memory CD4+ T cells from blood.

CDR3 in DNA: TGTGCCAGCAGCCCCCGGAGTGGCGGGACCCAGTACTTC. It encodes CASSPRSGGTQYF. The chain uses TRBV7-3 and TRBJ2-5; no clear D gene. Germline V gene lookup returns CDR1 SGHTA and CDR2 FQGTGA. V gave up 5 bases and J gave up 7 bases, with 14 bases separating them. CDR3 size: 13 residues.